This is a list of T cell receptor beta chains from one sample in a study of PD-L1 blockade in urothelial cancer. Data came from immunoSEQ multiplex PCR; TCRdb stores just in-frame clones and leaves some out. The sample has just under 45,000 clones, 88% seen once. Sample: PBMCs, taken around atezolizumab (anti-PD-L1) treatment. The receptors shown here come from a woman between 55 and 75 years old with urothelial cancer. The CDR3 runs from the conserved cysteine through the conserved F or W. The order of the fields is J gene, D gene, V gene, clone size, CDR3 DNA, CDR3 protein. D genes are given only for firm matches. A clone size is listed for some rows: how often the clone was seen (once, few, many), or a class if it is expanded.

TRBJ2-1 | TRBD2 | TRBV4-1 | - | TGCGCCAGCAGCCAACTTTCGCCGGGACTAGCTGCCTACAATGAGCAGTTCTTC | CASSQLSPGLAAYNEQFF
TRBJ2-7 | - | TRBV4-3 | - | TGCGCCAGCAGCCCAGCCAGGGGCGCGTACGAGCAGTACTTC | CASSPARGAYEQYF
TRBJ2-3 | - | TRBV10-2 | few | TGCGCCAGCAGTGAGGGGGCAAGCCAAACAGATACGCAGTATTTT | CASSEGASQTDTQYF
TRBJ1-5 | - | TRBV4-3 | - | TGCGCCAGCAGCCCGCGCGTGGAGAGCAATCAGCCCCAGCATTTT | CASSPRVESNQPQHF
TRBJ2-1 | TRBD1 | TRBV5-1 | - | TGCGCCAGCAGCGTCCCGACAGGGGGGAATGAGCAGTTCTTC | CASSVPTGGNEQFF
TRBJ2-5 | - | TRBV18 | - | TGTGCCAGCTCACCAGCAGGGTTCCAAGGAGAGACCCAGTACTTC | CASSPAGFQGETQYF
TRBJ1-1 | - | TRBV5-1 | - | TGCGCCAGTCAGGCCTTTGGAGGGTCCAACACTGAAGCTTTCTTT | CASQAFGGSNTEAFF
TRBJ2-1 | TRBD2 | TRBV11-3 | - | TGTGCCAGCAGTCTAGCGGGGGGGCCAGATGAGCAGTTCTTC | CASSLAGGPDEQFF
TRBJ1-1 | - | TRBV6-5 | - | TGTGCCAGCAGGGGAGGCGGAAGCTACACTGAAGCTTTCTTT | CASRGGGSYTEAFF
TRBJ1-5 | TRBD1 | TRBV5-1 | - | TGCGCCAGCAGCAAATCGGGACAGTTCAATCAGCCCCAGCATTTT | CASSKSGQFNQPQHF
TRBJ2-5 | TRBD2 | TRBV5-1 | - | TGCGCCAGCAGCTCCTCGGGACTAGTAGGTTGGACCCAGTACTTC | CASSSSGLVGWTQYF